This is a list of T cell receptor beta chains from one sample in a study of blood T cells in healthy people across ages. Each CDR3 protein gets one entry after TCRdb re-called the 5' RACE reads with MiXCR. The sample carries 1.5 million to 2 million distinct CDR3 sequences, about 35% recorded once. The sequenced sample was blood. Source of these receptors: a woman younger than 45 in good health. Each CDR3 is given with its conserved first and last residue. D genes are given only for firm matches. Size tells how often a clone was seen (once, few, many) or the class of an expanded clone, and some rows leave it out.

V gene	J gene	clone size	D gene	CDR3 DNA	CDR3 protein
TRBV7-7	TRBJ2-1	few	-	TGTGCCAGCTCGGACGCAGACAATGAGCAGTTCTTC	CASSDADNEQFF
TRBV7-2	TRBJ2-1	many	TRBD2	TGTGCCAGCAGCTTAGCCGGGACTAGCGGGAGTCTTGAGCAGTTCTTC	CASSLAGTSGSLEQFF
TRBV20-1	TRBJ1-1	-	-	TGCAGTGCTAGGGTCCTTGGGAACACTGGAGCTTTCTTT	CSARVLGNTGAFF
TRBV3-1	TRBJ2-1	few	-	TGTGCCAGCAGCCAGGCGTCTAGCTCCTACAATGAGCAGTTCTTC	CASSQASSSYNEQFF
TRBV29-1	TRBJ1-1	few	-	TGCAGCGGGGGGCAGGGCAGGAACACTGAAGCTTTCTTT	CSGGQGRNTEAFF
TRBV12-3/TRBV12-4	TRBJ2-3	-	-	TGTGCCACCCGCGCTAGCTCGGGCACAGATACGCAGTATTTT	CATRASSGTDTQYF
TRBV20-1	TRBJ2-7	few	-	TGCAGTGCCTTTAACTACGAGCAGTACTTC	CSAFNYEQYF
TRBV12-3/TRBV12-4	TRBJ1-2	many	TRBD1	TGTGCCAGCAGTGCGGACAGGAGCTATGGCTACACCTTC	CASSADRSYGYTF
TRBV7-9	TRBJ2-7	few	-	TGTGCCAGCAGCCGGCTTAGCGAGACCTACGAGCAGTACTTC	CASSRLSETYEQYF
TRBV7-3	TRBJ2-3	-	TRBD2	TGTGCCAGCGGCTTAAGGTCAGCGGGGGGCACAGATACGCAGTATTTT	CASGLRSAGGTDTQYF
TRBV7-9	TRBJ2-5	-	-	TGTGCCAGCACCAAGACGGACCCGGCCCTGGAGACCCAGTACTTC	CASTKTDPALETQYF
TRBV7-8	TRBJ2-3	-	TRBD1	TGTGCCGGCAGCTTAGGGGACAGATACACAGATACGCAGTATTTT	CAGSLGDRYTDTQYF
TRBV3-1	TRBJ1-5	-	-	TGTGCCAGCAGCCCGGCGGCAGATCAGCCCCAGCATTTT	CASSPAADQPQHF
TRBV5-1	TRBJ2-5	-	-	TGCGCCAGCAACCACGACGGGTACCAAGAGACCCAGTACTTC	CASNHDGYQETQYF
TRBV7-6	TRBJ2-3	-	TRBD2	TGTGCCAGCAGCATCCTCAAGACTAGCGGGGGCACACATACGCAGTATTTT	CASSILKTSGGTHTQYF
TRBV7-3	TRBJ2-1	-	-	TGTGCCAGCAGCCAAGTCCTCGGGACCAATGAGCAGTTCTTC	CASSQVLGTNEQFF
TRBV14	TRBJ2-3	-	-	TGTGCCAGCAGCCAACCCGCTGGCGGCACAGATACGCAGTATTTT	CASSQPAGGTDTQYF
TRBV7-2	TRBJ2-3	-	TRBD2	TGTGCCAGCAGCTTGGGAACTAGCGTGCCCTTCAAGTATTTT	CASSLGTSVPFKYF
TRBV9	TRBJ2-1	-	-	TGTGCCAGCAGCGAGGACGTGCACAATGAGCAGTTCTTC	CASSEDVHNEQFF
TRBV15	TRBJ1-2	-	-	TGTGCCACCAGCTCCGCCGGATCAGGACGGGTCTATGGCTACACCTTC	CATSSAGSGRVYGYTF
TRBV29-1	TRBJ2-3	many	TRBD2	TGCAGCGTTGAGATGCTAGCGGGGCAAGAGGGGGGCACAGATACGCAGTATTTT	CSVEMLAGQEGGTDTQYF
TRBV5-1	TRBJ2-5	few	-	TGCGCCAGCAGCTCACGGGGATGGCCTCAAGAGACCCAGTACTTC	CASSSRGWPQETQYF
TRBV6-5	TRBJ2-7	-	-	TGTGCCAGCAGTTACTCCGGCAGCGGCTCCTACAATGAGCAGTACTTC	CASSYSGSGSYNEQYF
TRBV28	TRBJ1-2	few	-	TGTGCCAGCAGTTTTGTTGAATCCTATGGCTACACCTTC	CASSFVESYGYTF
TRBV4-1	TRBJ2-5	-	TRBD2	TGCGCCAGCAGCCTTCATTGGCGGGACGGGGGGCAAGAGACCCAGTACTTC	CASSLHWRDGGQETQYF
TRBV20-1	TRBJ1-2	-	TRBD1	TGCTGTGCTAGAGGGACAGCTTTCTATGGCTACACCTTC	CCARGTAFYGYTF
TRBV20-1	TRBJ2-3	few	TRBD1	TGCAGTGCTCCTCAGGGGGCGCGTACGCAGTATTTT	CSAPQGARTQYF
TRBV20-1	TRBJ1-1	-	-	TGCAGTGCCCTCTCAGGGAACACTGAAGCTTTCTTT	CSALSGNTEAFF
TRBV20-1	TRBJ2-1	-	TRBD2	TGCGGTGCTAGACCGGGGGCGGGGGGCAAGTTCTTC	CGARPGAGGKFF
TRBV6-6	TRBJ1-5	few	-	TGTGCCAGCAGTTACGGACAGATCCAAAGCAATCAGCCCCAGCATTTT	CASSYGQIQSNQPQHF
TRBV3-1	TRBJ2-3	-	-	TGTGCCAGCAGCCAAGGCTTGGGGGGTACGCAGTATTTT	CASSQGLGGTQYF
TRBV27	TRBJ1-2	-	-	TGTGCCAGCACCATCGGGGAGCACTCCTTCTGTGGCTACACCTTC	CASTIGEHSFCGYTF
TRBV28	TRBJ2-7	few	-	TGTGCCAGCAGTTTAGAGGGGGTTCGATCCTACGAGCAGTACTTC	CASSLEGVRSYEQYF
TRBV5-1	TRBJ2-3	few	TRBD1	TGCGCCAGCAGCTTTGGTAGGGACAGGAGCACAGATACGCAGTATTTT	CASSFGRDRSTDTQYF
TRBV24-1	TRBJ2-1	-	TRBD2	TGTGCCACCAGTGAGGGGACTACCCAGAACAATGAGCAGTTCTTC	CATSEGTTQNNEQFF
TRBV7-2	TRBJ2-3	-	TRBD2	TGTGCCAGCAGCTTAATTAGGGCGGGGGGGGCAGATACGCAGTATTTT	CASSLIRAGGADTQYF
TRBV25-1	TRBJ1-1	-	-	TGTGCCAGCAGTGCCGAAGGCACTGAAGCTTTCTTT	CASSAEGTEAFF
TRBV19	TRBJ2-5	-	-	TGTGCCAGTAGTATTTTGGGGGGCCAAGAGACCCAGTACTTC	CASSILGGQETQYF
TRBV5-1	TRBJ2-4	-	-	TGCGCCAGCAGCTTGGGGACAGAAGGGAACATTCAGTACTTC	CASSLGTEGNIQYF
TRBV5-8	TRBJ2-1	-	-	TGTGCCAGCAGCGCGATGAGGGTTCCTCACAATGAGCAGTTCTTC	CASSAMRVPHNEQFF
TRBV6-6	TRBJ2-3	-	-	TGTGCCAGCACCCCCGGGACTCTCACAGATACGCAGTATTTT	CASTPGTLTDTQYF
TRBV5-5	TRBJ2-5	-	-	TGTGCCAGCAGCTTGAGAATGGGGGGCGAGACCCAGTACTTC	CASSLRMGGETQYF
TRBV28	TRBJ2-2	few	-	TGTGCCAGCAGTCTTGGAGGACCGGGGAACACCGGGGAGCTGTTTTTT	CASSLGGPGNTGELFF
TRBV7-2	TRBJ2-5	-	TRBD1	TGTGCCAGCAGCTCCGTCGACAGGGCCCAAGAGACCCAGTACTTC	CASSSVDRAQETQYF
TRBV7-9	TRBJ1-6	-	TRBD1	TGTGCCAGCAGCTCAGGGGGCTATTCACCCCTCCACTTT	CASSSGGYSPLHF
TRBV6-4	TRBJ2-1	-	TRBD2	TGTGCCAGCAGTGATAGCGGGGGAAGGAATGAGCAGTTCTTC	CASSDSGGRNEQFF
TRBV20-1	TRBJ2-5	many	-	TGCAGTGCTAGCCCGACTGAGGCCCAGTACTTC	CSASPTEAQYF
TRBV29-1	TRBJ2-7	-	TRBD2	TGCAGCGTTAAGGTAACTAGCGGGATCAGCGAGCAGTACTTC	CSVKVTSGISEQYF
TRBV28	TRBJ1-2	-	-	TGTGCCAGCGGTCCGACGGGTACACCTAACTATGGCTACACCTTC	CASGPTGTPNYGYTF
TRBV14	TRBJ1-2	few	TRBD1	TGTGCCAGCAGCCAACTTCTGGCAGGGGGCTCGGATGGCTACACCTTC	CASSQLLAGGSDGYTF
TRBV10-3	TRBJ2-3	few	TRBD2	TGTGCCATCGGGTCGGGAGGGCTGTATTTT	CAIGSGGLYF
TRBV28	TRBJ2-4	-	-	TGTGCCAGCAGACAGCTGGGTACGGGGCAGTACTTC	CASRQLGTGQYF